This passage covers 27 T cell receptor beta chains from one sample sequenced in a study of blood T cells in healthy people across ages. A second roughly 7 to 12 cycle PCR used barcoded and J-beta primers. TCRdb passed the 5' RACE reads through MiXCR, listing each CDR3 protein once. The sample consists of about 290,000 distinct CDR3 sequences, roughly a quarter of them appearing once. Source material: blood. The source of these receptors is a woman aged 70-85 years in good health.

This clonotype was counted a few times. The chain links TRBV6-2 or TRBV6-3 to TRBJ2-7; tentative D call: TRBD1 (6 bases). This CDR3 contains 15 residues. V was shortened by 2 bases and J by 6 bases, with 17 bases between the two germline ends. CDR1 and CDR2 from the germline V gene are MNHEY and SVGEGT. CDR3 nucleotide sequence: TGTGCCAGCAGTTACCCCACAAACAGGGTTGGCGAGCAGTACTTC. Amino acids: CASSYPTNRVGEQYF.

V and J are TRBV7-8 and TRBJ2-7, with D perhaps TRBD1 or TRBD2 (5 bases each). This CDR3 has 16 amino acids. V lost 0 bases and J lost 2, with 14 bases in between. The germline CDR1 and CDR2 sequences are SGHVS and FQNEAQ. DNA of the CDR3: TGTGCCAGCAGCTTAGCATCCCGGGACGGAACCTACGAGCAGTACTTC. Protein sequence: CASSLASRDGTYEQYF.

This clonotype occurred many times. The chain is built from TRBV9 and TRBJ2-5; D unclear. The J call is in doubt because the DNA end fits TRBJ2-1 better. This CDR3 spans 13 amino acids. Germline V gene data show CDR1 as SGDLS and CDR2 as YYNGEE. The CDR3 loop reads CASSPRPSNEQFF. The DNA for the CDR3 is TGTGCCAGCAGCCCACGTCCATCAAATGAGCAGTTCTTC.

V and J are TRBV28 and TRBJ1-5; D unresolved. Trimming left V 5 bases short and J 9 bases short, with 11 bases between. Germline V gives CDR1 MDHEN, CDR2 SYDVKM. This CDR3 region has 12 residues. This CDR3 is CASSRPAGPQHF. In nucleotides, the CDR3 is TGTGCCAGCAGTAGGCCGGCCGGGCCCCAGCATTTT. The entire variable domain, with the rest obtained from reference TRBV28 and TRBJ1-5, is as follows: DVKVTQSSRYLVKRTGEKVFLECVQDMDHENMFWYRQDPGLGLRLIYFSYDVKMKEKGDIPEGYSVSREKKERFSLILESASTNQTSMYLCASSRPAGPQHFGDGTRLSIL.

This clonotype showed up just a few times. This chain joins TRBV3-1 and TRBJ2-1, with a possible D match to TRBD1 (5 bases). The germline CDR1 and CDR2 sequences are LGHDT and YNNKEL (reference sequence). CDR3 length: 14 amino acids. Trimming took 3 bases from V and 0 from J, leaving 6 bases between them. The chain's CDR3 is CASSQGPSYNEQFF. The CDR3 DNA reads TGTGCCAGCAGCCAGGGGCCCTCCTACAATGAGCAGTTCTTC.

This clonotype showed up just a few times. This chain links TRBV12-3 or TRBV12-4 with TRBJ2-7; 13 bases line up with TRBD2. The ends lost 6 bases at V and 3 bases at J; junction bases unmatched: 11. This CDR3 is 17 amino acids long. Here the CDR3 DNA reads TGTGCCAGCAGCCTAGGTTCCGGGACTAGCGGGATCTACGAGCAGTACTTC. Protein sequence: CASSLGSGTSGIYEQYF.

This rearrangement joins TRBV7-9 to TRBJ2-5, with D unclear. Germline CDR1 is SEHNR and CDR2 is FQNEAQ (reference sequence). Deletions cut 0 bases from V and 4 bases from J, with 12 bases between. There are 15 residues in the CDR3. The CDR3 reads CASSLARGQAETQYF. The CDR3 DNA sequence: TGTGCCAGCAGCTTAGCGAGAGGCCAGGCAGAGACCCAGTACTTC. The complete variable domain, with remaining parts taken from reference TRBV7-9 and TRBJ2-5, reads DTGVSQNPRHKITKRGQNVTFRCDPISEHNRLYWYRQTLGQGPEFLTYFQNEAQLEKSRLLSDRFSAERPKGSFSTLEIQRTEQGDSAMYLCASSLARGQAETQYFGPGTRLLVL.

CDR3 sequence (DNA): TGTGCCAGCAGATTTTTGGGGGCTGCGGGGAACTATGGCTACACCTTC. It is translated as CASRFLGAAGNYGYTF. This chain links TRBV12-3 or TRBV12-4 with TRBJ1-2; a weak D match, TRBD1 (6 bases). The CDR3 sequence is 16 residues long. V lost 6 bases and J lost 2, with 19 bases in between.

The CDR3 region is CASSPDGTAGYTF. The CDR3 bases are TGTGCCAGCAGCCCGGACGGGACAGCTGGCTACACCTTC. The chain carries TRBV7-2 and TRBJ1-2; TRBD1 matches 7 bases. Germline-derived CDR1 and CDR2 are SGHTA and FQGNSA. Trimming removed 5 bases from V and 7 bases from J; junction bases left unmatched: 7. The CDR3 covers 13 residues.

This clonotype has only a few counts. The chain employs TRBV20-1 and TRBJ2-7; 9 nucleotides line up with TRBD2. Trimming removed 0 bases from V and 0 bases from J; junction bases left unmatched: 15. There are 19 residues in the CDR3. From germline, CDR1 is DFQATT and CDR2 SNEGSKA (reference sequence). CDR3 bases: TGCAGTGCTAGAGATGCCTTAGGACTAGCGCCTGATACCTCCTACGAGCAGTACTTC. Translated: CSARDALGLAPDTSYEQYF.

This clonotype has just a few counts. The chain recombines TRBV5-5 with TRBJ2-7; no firm D call. CDR1 and CDR2 from the germline V gene are SGHKS and YYEKEE (reference sequence). V lost 6 bases, J lost 5 bases, and 9 bases lay in between. The CDR3 sequence is 11 residues long. Written as DNA, the CDR3 is TGTGCCAGCACCAGGTCCAACGAGCAGTACTTC. It is translated as CASTRSNEQYF.

The rearrangement joins TRBV10-3 to TRBJ2-3, with 8 nucleotides matching TRBD2. This CDR3 contains 17 residues. Germline CDR1 and CDR2: ENHRY and SYGVKD. The V gene end was trimmed by 0 bases and the J gene end by 1 base; junction bases not matched to a gene: 6. Here the CDR3 DNA reads TGTGCCATCAGTGAGTCCTCACTAGCGGAAGGCACAGATACGCAGTATTTT. Its protein product is CAISESSLAEGTDTQYF.

This clonotype was seen a few times. The chain couples TRBV3-1 to TRBJ2-1; D is perhaps TRBD1 (5 bases). In germline, CDR1 is LGHDT, CDR2 YNNKEL (reference sequence). The CDR3 loop spans 12 amino acids. Trimming shortened V by 1 base and J by 12 bases, and 10 bases separated the two germline ends. CDR3 in amino acids: CASSQGGRGQFF. CDR3 coding DNA: TGTGCCAGCAGCCAAGGGGGTAGGGGGCAGTTCTTC.

The chain uses TRBV28 and TRBJ1-1, with 7 positions matching TRBD1. This CDR3 is built from 14 residues. The germline CDR1 and CDR2 sequences are MDHEN and SYDVKM. V was pared by 10 bases and J by 2 bases, with 10 bases of the junction left unmatched. CDR3 region: CATVIGTANTEAFF. In DNA, the CDR3 is TGTGCCACCGTGATCGGGACAGCAAACACTGAAGCTTTCTTT.

V is TRBV2 and J is TRBJ2-3; 8 bases map to TRBD2. Germline-derived CDR1 and CDR2 are SNHLY and FYNNEI. V shed 5 bases and J 3 bases; nucleotides not matched to a gene: 4. This CDR3 is 14 amino acids long. For the CDR3, the DNA is TGTGCCAGCAGTTCGACGGGGGGGACAGATACGCAGTATTTT. Translated, it gives CASSSTGGTDTQYF.

This clonotype showed up just a few times. The chain uses TRBV12-3 or TRBV12-4 and TRBJ1-1; maybe TRBD1 (6 bases). The CDR3 has 14 residues. V was cut by 6 bases and J by 0 bases, with 11 bases left in between. The CDR3: CASSGGLMNTEAFF. Written as DNA, the CDR3 is TGTGCCAGCAGCGGGGGGCTTATGAACACTGAAGCTTTCTTT.

A few counts support this clonotype. This rearrangement joins TRBV4-1 to TRBJ2-5; TRBD2 matches 13 bases. The J call may be faulty, since TRBJ2-7 better matches the DNA end. Per the germline V gene, CDR1 is MGHRA and CDR2 is YSYEKL. CDR3 length: 17 residues. Here the CDR3 DNA reads TGCGCCAGCAGCCAAGGTGGGACTAGCGGGACTTGGTACGAGCAGTACTTC. The encoded protein is CASSQGGTSGTWYEQYF.

The CDR3 spells CSALAPKSNEQFF. CDR3 DNA sequence: TGCAGTGCTTTGGCCCCCAAAAGCAATGAGCAGTTCTTC. This chain uses TRBV20-1 with TRBJ2-7; D unresolved. Gene TRBJ2-1 matches the end of the DNA better, so the J call may be wrong. Germline CDR1 is DFQATT and CDR2 is SNEGSKA (reference sequence). This CDR3 contains 13 residues.

The V call is TRBV7-9, the J call TRBJ2-5; the D is unclear. Germline V gene lookup returns CDR1 SEHNR and CDR2 FQNEAQ (reference sequence). The CDR3 extends over 14 amino acids. Trimming pared 6 bases from V and 1 base from J, leaving 12 bases between. DNA for the CDR3: TGTGCCAGCAGGTATGGGTCAGCCCAAGAGACCCAGTACTTC. It encodes CASRYGSAQETQYF.

This clonotype was seen just once. The chain carries TRBV29-1 and TRBJ2-5; 11 bases map to TRBD2. The V and J ends lost 7 bases and 4 bases, in that order; junction bases with no gene match: 5. The CDR3 is 13 amino acids. Germline V gene sequence: CDR1 SQVTM, CDR2 ANQGSEA. The CDR3 protein is CSGSGRGIETQYF. CDR3 bases: TGCAGCGGTAGCGGGAGGGGAATAGAGACCCAGTACTTC.

The chain has TRBV12-3 or TRBV12-4 and TRBJ2-1; 13 bases line up with TRBD2. The CDR3 totals 15 residues. The V gene end was trimmed by 5 bases and the J gene end by 9 bases; junction bases not matched to a gene: 7. This CDR3 is CASSPRTSGSAEQFF. The CDR3, as DNA: TGTGCCAGCAGTCCCCGGACTAGCGGGAGCGCTGAGCAGTTCTTC.

This clonotype was seen a few times. V gene TRBV28 combines with J gene TRBJ1-5, with D hard to call. Germline V gene data show CDR1 as MDHEN and CDR2 as SYDVKM. The length of the CDR3 is 12 residues. Deletions cut 6 bases from V and 7 bases from J, with 10 bases between. CDR3 DNA: TGTGCCAGCAGGGGGAGTTTCCAGCCCCAGCATTTT. Its protein is CASRGSFQPQHF.

This chain joins TRBV14 and TRBJ2-3, with a weak D call TRBD2 (6 bases). CDR3 length equals 15 residues. CDR1 and CDR2 from the germline V gene are SGHDN and FVKESK. Trimming removed 4 bases from V and 0 bases from J, with 11 bases in between. The CDR3 region has the DNA TGTGCCAGCAGCCTAACCGGGACTAGCACAGATACGCAGTATTTT. Protein: CASSLTGTSTDTQYF.

The chain combines TRBV29-1 with TRBJ2-7; 7 bases are a match to TRBD1. The ends lost 7 bases at V and 6 bases at J; junction bases unmatched: 12. Germline V gene lookup returns CDR1 SQVTM and CDR2 ANQGSEA. The CDR3 has 13 residues. CDR3 amino acids: CSARTGPRTEQYF. CDR3 sequence (DNA): TGCAGCGCTCGGACAGGACCACGAACCGAGCAGTACTTC.

Notes on this clonotype: It may be a read error: a sequence one base away is much more abundant. The chain joins TRBV5-1 to TRBJ1-1; no clear D. V gave up 7 bases and J gave up 1 base, with 14 bases separating them. The CDR3 totals 14 residues. Germline lookup yields CDR1 SGHRS and CDR2 YFSETQ. The CDR3 spells CASARVARNTEAFF. The CDR3 nucleotides are TGCGCCAGCGCTAGGGTGGCGCGGAACACTGAAGCTTTCTTT.

This clonotype has just a few counts. The rearrangement joins TRBV4-1 to TRBJ2-7; D call uncertain. The length of the CDR3 is 14 residues. Germline V gene data show CDR1 as MGHRA and CDR2 as YSYEKL. V was shortened by 1 base and J by 1 base, with 8 bases between the two germline ends. DNA of the CDR3: TGCGCCAGCAGCCAAGTAGGCGGATCCTACGAGCAGTACTTC. It yields the protein CASSQVGGSYEQYF.

The count of this clonotype is one. The chain combines TRBV7-2 with TRBJ2-3, with TRBD2 identical over 11 bases. From germline, CDR1 is SGHTA and CDR2 FQGNSA. The CDR3 length is 16 residues. The V gene end was trimmed by 4 bases and the J gene end by 4 bases; junction bases not matched to a gene: 7. The CDR3: CASSWGLAEIADTQYF. In nucleotides, the CDR3 is TGTGCCAGCAGCTGGGGACTAGCGGAGATAGCAGATACGCAGTATTTT. The variable domain in full, with the rest retrieved from reference TRBV7-2 and TRBJ2-3, is GAGVSQSPSNKVTEKGKDVELRCDPISGHTALYWYRQSLGQGLEFLIYFQGNSAPDKSGLPSDRFSAERTGGSVSTLTIQRTQQEDSAVYLCASSWGLAEIADTQYFGPGTRLTVL.